This entry describes one TCR beta chain. Its antigen specificity is not known. Base-call qualities are not available, and no considerably larger clone is one nucleotide away. These data are taken from a study of beta chain features in type 1 diabetes (dated by TCRdb to 2016 to 2019). Turning to the overall study: No differences in mean age, gender distribution, total cell number or subset yield were found between patients and healthy donors. A total of roughly 99,000,000 sorted cells were examined across all samples, and the number of cells per subset was strongly correlated with RNA yield. The study compared the TCRB repertoires of sorted circulating CD4+ T cell subsets in recently diagnosed type 1 diabetes patients with those in matched healthy donors. Naive and central memory subsets were obtained from all 30 or so donors, but regulatory and stem cell-like memory subsets were isolated from only 8 patients and roughly eight healthy donors. General findings and caveats noted by the study authors: PCR may preferentially amplify shorter templates, but because patient and control samples were amplified and corrected together, any resulting skew would affect both groups equally. Patients with type 1 diabetes made fewer insertions and deleted more nucleotides at VDJ recombination sites, implying thymic rearrangement abnormalities. Naive, central memory and regulatory TCRB repertoires appeared to be more alike among patients than among healthy donors. Because cDNA was sequenced instead of genomic DNA, highly expressing activated cells could be over-represented, though the groups showed no difference in activation or CD3 levels. Only small numbers of individuals were included in the HLA sub-analyses, which left unresolved whether HLA type had any influence on TCRB rearrangement. In all four CD4+ subsets, TCRB CDR3 length was moderately but significantly shorter in type 1 diabetes patients.

The entire isolated RNA was reverse transcribed using the High Capacity cDNA Reverse Transcription Kit, and thus expressed TCRB transcripts were sequenced. Deep immunoSEQ sequencing was performed on naive, central memory and regulatory T cell samples, with an average of about 4 million total reads per sample. Sorted cells were lysed in RLT buffer, and RNA was extracted using DNase-treated RNeasy Micro or Mini kits according to cell number. To prevent cross-contamination, every cell subset was processed on its own, while patient and healthy donor samples were processed together. Using the immunoSEQ multiplex PCR, TCRB sequences were amplified from cDNA into 87-bp fragments spanning the CDR3 region. Amplicons were sequenced on the Illumina HiSeq platform. The study's processing was this. PCR bias was computationally corrected using synthetic template baselines, reads within Hamming distance 2 were collapsed, and singletons that could not be merged were discarded. By aligning reads against IMGT, V, D and J genes, CDR3 length, and insertions or deletions at six rearrangement sites were assigned. Within each subset, clonotype counts were normalized to sorted cell number, after which true diversity and Gini coefficients were computed with the tcR R package. Repertoire sharing was quantified using the overlap coefficient calculated on TCRB nucleotide sequences. TCRdb mirrors the immuneACCESS table, restricted to in-frame sequences. Some clones are absent from its copies; in checked studies, under half trace to an unresolved V gene, and the reason for the others is unknown. The V and J calls and the clone size are those of that table, but D and trimming were determined from the DNA. The sample table records more than 300,000 clones; 9.6% of these occur just once. The ten largest clones take up about 0.63% of the sample.

From each donor, a single peripheral blood sample of about 120 mL on average was drawn into heparinised tubes. Naive, central memory, regulatory and stem cell-like memory CD4+ T cells were sorted on a BD FACSAria II using a panel including CD45RO, CCR7, CD25, CD127, CD95 and CD27. Purity was above 98% for every sorted population. Right away, PBMCs were isolated by Lymphoprep density gradient centrifugation and were stained directly, with no culture step. So that batch effects would be minimized, each experiment stained and sorted samples in pairs, pairing one healthy donor with one patient. The sequence was collected from a man in his thirties or forties with type 1 diabetes. Sequencing was performed on central memory CD4+ T cells from blood.

The base sequence is TGTGCCAGCAGCCACTTAGCTCTGACAGGGGGCGAAAAACTGTTTTTT. It specifies CASSHLALTGGEKLFF. This sequence uses TRBV11-2 and TRBJ1-4; 10 middle bases align to TRBD1. The CDR3, cysteine through phenylalanine, is 16 amino acids long. Only CDR3 DNA is held: 48 bases, read in frame from base 1. CDR1 and CDR2 are read off the germline V gene as SGHAT and FQNNGV. V and J are trimmed by 5 bases and 8 bases, and the gene matches miss 11 bases of the junction.